Below are 9 T cell receptor beta chains sequenced from a single sample in a study of blood T cells in healthy people across ages. For the second PCR, which ran for about 7 to 12 cycles, a sample-barcoded 5' primer and a J-beta primer mix were used. TCRdb analysed the 5' RACE reads with MiXCR anew, one entry per CDR3 protein. Altogether approximately 820,000 distinct CDR3 sequences are present, around two fifths being singletons, with the ten largest covering under 20%. Input material: blood. These receptors were taken from a man between 60 and 75 years old in good health.

V is TRBV4-1 and J is TRBJ2-1, with 7 bases fitting TRBD1. The CDR3 totals 14 residues. Germline V gene sequence: CDR1 MGHRA, CDR2 YSYEKL. The J segment lost 3 bases and the V segment lost 4 bases, leaving 3 bases of the junction unmatched. CDR3 in amino acids: CASSLQGDYNEQFF. The DNA for the CDR3 is TGCGCCAGCAGCCTCCAGGGGGACTACAATGAGCAGTTCTTC.

V and J are TRBV30 and TRBJ2-3; D not resolved. Germline assignment: CDR1 GTSNPN and CDR2 SVGIG (reference sequence). The CDR3 extends over 12 amino acids. Trimming cost V 0 bases and J 6 bases, with 7 bases left between them. The CDR3 DNA reads as TGTGCCTGGAGTGTACTAATCGATACGCAGTATTTT. This codes for CAWSVLIDTQYF.

This chain links TRBV12-3 or TRBV12-4 with TRBJ1-5; D remains unclear. The CDR3 totals 15 residues. V was clipped by 6 bases and J by 9 bases, with 21 bases between them. As DNA, the CDR3 is TGTGCCAGCAGCCCCCCCCTGCTACCCGGGATGCCCCAGCATTTT. As protein: CASSPPLLPGMPQHF.

This clonotype occurred a few times. This chain connects TRBV4-3 to TRBJ1-6; a possible D gene is TRBD1 (6 bases). Germline-derived CDR1 and CDR2 are LGHNA and YSLEER. Trimming left V 0 bases short and J 9 bases short, with 12 bases between. The CDR3 has 15 residues. The CDR3 region has the DNA TGCGCCAGCAGCCAAGATCAGGGGACGGCTTCACCCCTCCACTTT. Encoded protein: CASSQDQGTASPLHF.

The rearrangement joins TRBV20-1 to TRBJ1-2; possibly TRBD1 for D (5 bases). This CDR3 is 14 amino acids long. Trimming stripped 6 bases from V and 0 bases from J, with 14 bases between. CDR1 and CDR2 (germline): DFQATT, SNEGSKA (reference sequence). CDR3 DNA sequence: TGCAGTGCAAGTGCGGCAGGGACTAACTATGGCTACACCTTC. Protein sequence: CSASAAGTNYGYTF.

This chain connects TRBV29-1 to TRBJ1-2, with 8 bases fitting TRBD1. The CDR3 length is 13 residues. Per germline, CDR1 SQVTM and CDR2 ANQGSEA. V shed 7 bases, J shed 4 bases, and the junction held 8 bases outside the gene matches. CDR3 amino acids: CSDTDRVGYGYTF. The CDR3 nucleotides are TGCAGCGATACGGACAGGGTGGGCTATGGCTACACCTTC.

This clonotype showed up just a few times. V usage is TRBV7-8 and J usage is TRBJ2-4, with D possibly called TRBD1 or TRBD2 (5 bases each). Trimming took 2 bases from V and 9 from J, leaving 17 bases between them. This CDR3 has 15 residues. Looked up from germline, CDR1 is SGHVS and CDR2 is FQNEAQ. This chain's CDR3 is CASSLRARGGAIQYF. CDR3 sequence (DNA): TGTGCCAGCAGCTTAAGGGCCCGTGGGGGAGCCATTCAGTACTTC.

This rearrangement joins TRBV12-3 or TRBV12-4 to TRBJ1-6; D may be TRBD1 (6 bases). The CDR3 length is 15 residues. Trimming pared 6 bases from V and 7 bases from J, leaving 16 bases between. The CDR3 here is CASSGQQTINSPLHF. In DNA form, the CDR3 reads TGTGCCAGCAGCGGACAGCAGACGATAAATTCACCCCTCCACTTT.

Details on this clonotype: An end of the junction does not agree with germline; a read error may underlie this. The rearrangement links TRBV10-1 to TRBJ2-3; perhaps TRBD1 as D (8 bases). Germline CDR1 is WNHNN and CDR2 is SYGVQD (reference sequence). CDR3 size: 15 residues. CDR3 DNA sequence: TGCGCCAGCAGTGAGGGACAGGGAGGGGCAGGTACGAAGTATTTT. As protein: CASSEGQGGAGTKYF.